Detailed here is one T cell receptor beta chain. CDR1 SNHLY and CDR2 FYNNEI come from the germline V gene. CDR3 length equals 15 residues. The ends lost 6 bases at V and 2 bases at J; junction bases unmatched: 4. Sequencing used immunoSEQ multiplex PCR; TCRdb keeps in-frame clones, though not all of them. The data contain more than 65,000 clones, around four fifths of them singletons. The data belong to a study of control samples from healthy donors and cancer patients. This sequence joins TRBV2 and TRBJ2-1; 10 bases map to TRBD2. This receptor was obtained from a man aged 50-60 years in good health. Sequenced sample: blood. As DNA, the CDR3 is TGTGCCAGCAGATTCACTAGCGGGACCTACAATGAGCAGTTCTTC. It yields the protein CASRFTSGTYNEQFF.